One T cell receptor beta chain is described in this entry. Its specificity is not known. This sample is drawn from a study of radiotherapy plus CTLA-4 blockade in lung cancer. Study-level background: For around 18% of patients, objective responses occurred, and about 34% had disease control. Study-level points and caveats: Reports identified early blood T cell clone dynamics, with interferon-beta, as the best response predictor. Radiotherapy plus ipilimumab was followed by expansion in blood of tumor-derived TCR clones.

In chemo-refractory metastatic non-small-cell lung cancer, patients got ipilimumab CTLA-4 blockade together with focal radiation. Clones were read by immunoSEQ multiplex PCR, and TCRdb kept only the in-frame ones, dropping some. In the table there are approximately 80,000 clones, more than 60% of which are singletons. Trimming took 0 bases from V and 0 from J, leaving 10 bases between them. The CDR3 covers 15 residues. Per the germline V gene, CDR1 is SGDLS and CDR2 is YYNGEE. This receptor was obtained from a human donor with non-small cell lung cancer whose response to radiotherapy plus ipilimumab could not be evaluated. Some clones in this sample may be carry-over from other donors' samples. The starting material was peripheral blood, obtained from a patient treated with radiotherapy plus ipilimumab. The rearrangement joins TRBV9 to TRBJ2-7, with D possibly being TRBD1 (6 bases). This CDR3 is CASSVGTASSYEQYF. As DNA, the CDR3 is TGTGCCAGCAGCGTAGGGACAGCTAGCTCCTACGAGCAGTACTTC.